These 10 T cell receptor beta chains share one sample of origin, sequenced in a study of response to subunit inactivated influenza vaccine. TCRdb re-analysed the RT-PCR reads in MiXCR, keeping a single row per CDR3 protein. Among about 500,000 distinct CDR3 sequences listed, about 17% were seen once. Sequencing was performed on CD4+ T cells sorted from PBMCs, taken around 2 years after vaccination. The source is a man aged 45 to 70 who received an inactivated influenza vaccine.

The gene calls are TRBV18 and TRBJ2-6; D uncertain. V lost 6 bases and J 0 bases, leaving 9 bases between the germline ends. Germline assignment: CDR1 KGHSH and CDR2 LQKENI. The length of the CDR3 is 15 residues. CDR3 loop: CASSPSVSGANVLTF. The DNA for the CDR3 is TGTGCCAGCTCCCCCTCGGTCTCTGGGGCCAACGTCCTGACTTTC.

The V gene is TRBV20-1, the J gene TRBJ2-1; 13 nucleotides line up with TRBD2. The CDR3 runs 14 residues. J was trimmed by 10 bases and V by 5 bases; bases with no gene match: 8. In germline, CDR1 is DFQATT, CDR2 SNEGSKA (reference sequence). The CDR3, as DNA: TGCAGTGCTCAAGGACTAGCGGGAGCTTTCGAGCAGTTCTTC. Translating it yields CSAQGLAGAFEQFF.

The sample holds a few counts of this clonotype. V and J are TRBV5-1 and TRBJ2-1, with D perhaps matching TRBD2 (6 bases). The germline V gene has CDR1 SGHRS and CDR2 YFSETQ. The CDR3 loop spans 16 amino acids. V was cut by 0 bases and J by 1 base, with 11 bases left in between. The CDR3 spells CASSLATEGSYNEQFF. CDR3 coding DNA: TGCGCCAGCAGCTTGGCTACGGAGGGTTCCTACAATGAGCAGTTCTTC.

The CDR3 sequence: CASSLGRGSNYGYTF. Here the CDR3 DNA reads TGCGCCAGCAGCCTCGGTCGTGGCAGTAACTATGGCTACACCTTC. The chain recombines TRBV4-1 with TRBJ1-2; D is undetermined. Trimming removed 4 bases from V and 1 base from J, with 13 bases in between. The CDR3 extends over 15 amino acids. Germline V lookup: CDR1 MGHRA, CDR2 YSYEKL.

V usage is TRBV6-2 or TRBV6-3 and J usage is TRBJ2-1; 8 bases match TRBD2. The CDR3 extends over 15 amino acids. Trimming removed 6 bases from V and 7 bases from J; junction bases left unmatched: 11. Germline CDR1 and CDR2: MNHEY and SVGEGT. The CDR3 loop reads CASRPGLAGRNEQFF. CDR3 DNA: TGTGCCAGCAGGCCCGGACTAGCCGGTCGGAATGAGCAGTTCTTC.

This clonotype has more than one count but fewer than ten. The chain links TRBV29-1 to TRBJ2-5; weak D call: TRBD1 (5 bases). CDR3 length equals 13 residues. V dropped 5 bases and J dropped 4 bases, with 14 bases sitting between them. The germline CDR1 and CDR2 sequences are SQVTM and ANQGSEA. The CDR3 reads CSVLLGRGETQYF. In DNA form, the CDR3 reads TGCAGCGTTTTGCTGGGGCGTGGAGAGACCCAGTACTTC.

This sequence joins TRBV5-6 and TRBJ2-2, with D uncertain. Trimming cost V 0 bases and J 0 bases, with 9 bases left between them. The CDR3 is made up of 16 amino acids. The germline CDR1 and CDR2 sequences are SGHDT and YYEEEE. The CDR3 sequence is CASSLAGWPNTGELFF. The DNA for the CDR3 is TGTGCCAGCAGCTTGGCCGGGTGGCCGAACACCGGGGAGCTGTTTTTT.

The chain couples TRBV5-1 to TRBJ2-1; the match to TRBD2 covers 9 bases. There are 18 residues in the CDR3. V was pared by 4 bases and J by 3 bases, with 14 bases of the junction left unmatched. CDR1 is SGHRS and CDR2 is YFSETQ in the germline V gene. This chain's CDR3 is CASSPASAGGAGYNEQFF. The CDR3 DNA reads TGCGCCAGCAGCCCCGCCTCAGCGGGGGGCGCTGGCTACAATGAGCAGTTCTTC.

This clonotype appeared many times. The chain recombines TRBV10-3 with TRBJ2-7, with D perhaps TRBD2 (7 bases). Germline assignment: CDR1 ENHRY and CDR2 SYGVKD. Trimming shortened V by 7 bases and J by 1 base, and 11 bases separated the two germline ends. The CDR3 sequence is 13 residues long. The CDR3 DNA follows: TGTGCCATCATGGGGGGGACATCCTACGAGCAGTACTTC. Its translation: CAIMGGTSYEQYF.

The chain joins TRBV29-1 to TRBJ2-1, with 15 bases matching TRBD2. Germline CDR1 SQVTM, CDR2 ANQGSEA. V dropped 4 bases and J dropped 4; count of bases not matched to a gene: 5. This CDR3 is built from 16 residues. The DNA for the CDR3 is TGCAGCGTTGCCGGACTAGCGGGAGGGGCATACAATGAGCAGTTCTTC. The encoded protein is CSVAGLAGGAYNEQFF.